The 20 T cell receptor beta chains below come from one sample, sequenced in a study of T cell responses to AZD1222 COVID-19 vaccine. Some clones are missing from TCRdb's copy, which holds only in-frame ones; the method was immunoSEQ multiplex PCR. The data show under 150,000 clones, with 90% seen just once and about 3.5% held by the top ten. Sequencing was performed on peripheral blood, taken on day 0 of AZD1222 vaccination. The receptors were sampled from an adult in good health.

The V call is TRBV4-1, the J call TRBJ2-1; 10 positions agree with TRBD2. CDR3 length equals 16 residues. CDR1 and CDR2 from the germline V gene are MGHRA and YSYEKL. The V gene end was trimmed by 1 base and the J gene end by 9 bases; junction bases not matched to a gene: 9. CDR3 nucleotides: TGCGCCAGCAGCCAAGGGTTGGCTAGCGGGAGACGTGAGCAGTTCTTC. Protein product: CASSQGLASGRREQFF.

This rearrangement joins TRBV9 to TRBJ1-1; D unclear. The ends were cut back, 4 bases at V and 7 bases at J, with 17 bases in the middle. From germline, CDR1 is SGDLS and CDR2 YYNGEE. The CDR3 loop spans 14 amino acids. CDR3 sequence reads: CASSSGVSHFEAFF. The CDR3 region has the DNA TGTGCCAGCAGCTCAGGCGTCAGCCACTTTGAAGCTTTCTTT.

This chain links TRBV5-5 with TRBJ2-3, with 16 bases matching TRBD2. There are 18 residues in the CDR3. V lost 4 bases and J lost 6; bases outside the gene matches: 11. Germline assignment: CDR1 SGHKS and CDR2 YYEKEE (reference sequence). CDR3 protein: CASSPGLAGGPVADTQYF. CDR3 DNA sequence: TGTGCCAGCAGCCCGGGACTAGCGGGAGGGCCAGTAGCCGATACGCAGTATTTT.

The genes are TRBV7-9 and TRBJ1-2; tentatively, D is TRBD1 (5 bases). Trimming cost V 3 bases and J 1 base, with 18 bases left between them. This CDR3 is 17 amino acids long. In germline, CDR1 is SEHNR, CDR2 FQNEAQ (reference sequence). This CDR3 is CASSLGPQMGVNYGYTF. The CDR3 DNA follows: TGTGCCAGCAGCTTGGGCCCCCAGATGGGGGTTAACTATGGCTACACCTTC.

The chain recombines TRBV7-2 with TRBJ2-7, with D unresolved. CDR3 length: 11 amino acids. Germline CDR1 is SGHTA and CDR2 is FQGNSA. Trimming pared 5 bases from V and 0 bases from J, leaving 2 bases between. The CDR3 here is CASSVSYEQYF. In DNA form, the CDR3 reads TGTGCCAGCAGCGTCTCCTACGAGCAGTACTTC.

V usage is TRBV12-3 or TRBV12-4 and J usage is TRBJ1-2; D is unclear. This CDR3 is 13 amino acids long. Trimming took off 5 bases at V and 11 bases at J, with 18 bases between the two ends. The chain's CDR3 is CASSHPPGMGYTF. CDR3 nucleotides: TGTGCCAGCAGTCATCCCCCTGGGATGGGGTACACCTTC.

This chain uses TRBV2 with TRBJ2-7, with unresolved D. V was trimmed by 4 bases and J by 5 bases, leaving 15 bases between them. Germline loops: CDR1 SNHLY, CDR2 FYNNEI. This CDR3 is built from 14 residues. CDR3 DNA: TGTGCCAGCAGTGCCCGCCCCCACATGGACGAGCAGTACTTC. Encoded protein: CASSARPHMDEQYF. Looking up the rest from reference TRBV2 and TRBJ2-7 gives the full variable domain: EPEVTQTPSHQVTQMGQEVILRCVPISNHLYFYWYRQILGQKVEFLVSFYNNEISEKSEIFDDQFSVERPDGSNFTLKIRSTKLEDSAMYFCASSARPHMDEQYFGPGTRLTVT.

This chain links TRBV11-3 with TRBJ2-1; D unresolved. The CDR3 sequence is 15 residues long. V lost 7 bases, J lost 0 bases, and 13 bases lay in between. CDR1 and CDR2 from the germline V gene are SGHNT and YENEEA. This CDR3 reads CASTLEPNSYNEQFF. CDR3 DNA: TGTGCCAGCACCCTTGAGCCCAACTCCTACAATGAGCAGTTCTTC.

This clone has only one observation. The rearrangement uses TRBV29-1 and TRBJ1-2; D might be TRBD1 (5 bases). This CDR3 is built from 14 residues. Germline V gene sequence: CDR1 SQVTM, CDR2 ANQGSEA. Trimming left V 0 bases short and J 7 bases short, with 15 bases between. Written as DNA, the CDR3 is TGCAGCGTTGAAGATGTAGTCAGGGCGGGTGGCTACACCTTC. Translating gives CSVEDVVRAGGYTF. The entire variable domain, with the rest obtained from reference TRBV29-1 and TRBJ1-2, is as follows: SAVISQKPSRDICQRGTSLTIQCQVDSQVTMMFWYRQQPGQSLTLIATANQGSEATYESGFVIDKFPISRPNLTFSTLTVSNMSPEDSSIYLCSVEDVVRAGGYTFGSGTRLTVV.

In its sample, this clone was seen many times. V and J are TRBV2 and TRBJ2-2; D possibly corresponds to TRBD2 (5 bases). The CDR3 runs 14 residues. Germline V CDR1 and CDR2: SNHLY, FYNNEI. V was cut by 4 bases and J by 1 base, with 7 bases left in between. The CDR3 DNA reads TGTGCCAGCAGTGGGACTGAGAACACCGGGGAGCTGTTTTTT. Amino acid sequence: CASSGTENTGELFF.

The genes are TRBV6-4 and TRBJ2-3; D is perhaps TRBD1 (6 bases). With 0 bases removed from V and 8 bases from J, the gap between germline ends came to 12 bases. The CDR3 has 14 amino acids. Looked up from germline, CDR1 is MRHNA and CDR2 is SNTAGT. The CDR3 reads CASSDSMGTFTQYF. For the CDR3, the DNA is TGTGCCAGCAGTGACTCGATGGGGACATTTACGCAGTATTTT.

The V and J genes are TRBV19 and TRBJ1-4; 10 bases match TRBD1. From germline, CDR1 is LNHDA and CDR2 SQIVND (reference sequence). With 8 bases clipped from V and 2 bases from J, the junction kept 11 bases outside the gene matches. The CDR3 totals 17 residues. The CDR3, as DNA: TGTGCCAGTTCCCCGGACAGGGGGATGTCTACTAATGAAAAACTGTTTTTT. Amino acid sequence: CASSPDRGMSTNEKLFF.

The chain couples TRBV19 to TRBJ2-7; tentative D call: TRBD1 (6 bases). Trimming cost V 6 bases and J 2 bases, with 14 bases left between them. There are 14 residues in the CDR3. Germline V gene lookup returns CDR1 LNHDA and CDR2 SQIVND (reference sequence). The CDR3 DNA sequence: TGTGCCAGTAGGGACACCAGGGGAACCTACGAGCAGTACTTC. Protein: CASRDTRGTYEQYF.

The chain has TRBV19 and TRBJ1-1, with D unresolved. CDR1 is LNHDA and CDR2 is SQIVND in the germline V gene (reference sequence). Trimming shortened V by 7 bases and J by 1 base, and 10 bases separated the two germline ends. The CDR3 consists of 13 residues. This chain's CDR3 is CASTLFRNTEAFF. The DNA for the CDR3 is TGTGCCAGTACCTTATTCCGGAACACTGAAGCTTTCTTT. The whole variable domain, remainder taken from reference TRBV19 and TRBJ1-1, is DGGITQSPKYLFRKEGQNVTLSCEQNLNHDAMYWYRQDPGQGLRLIYYSQIVNDFQKGDIAEGYSVSREKKESFPLTVTSAQKNPTAFYLCASTLFRNTEAFFGQGTRLTVV.

Only a few counts were recorded for this clone. The chain has TRBV19 and TRBJ2-1, with D possibly matching TRBD1 (5 bases). The CDR3 runs to 15 residues. Germline V gene sequence: CDR1 LNHDA, CDR2 SQIVND (reference sequence). Trimming took off 8 bases at V and 0 bases at J, with 14 bases between the two ends. CDR3 residues: CASSVGQNSYNEQFF. DNA of the CDR3: TGTGCCAGTTCCGTGGGGCAGAACTCCTACAATGAGCAGTTCTTC.

The genes are TRBV13 and TRBJ2-7, with TRBD1 matching over 8 bases. The germline CDR1 and CDR2 sequences are PRHDT and FYEKMQ (reference sequence). Unmatched junction bases numbered 14, after V lost 4 bases and J lost 9 bases. There are 15 residues in the CDR3. The CDR3 sequence is CASSSIQGARRVQYF. Written as DNA, the CDR3 is TGTGCCAGCAGCTCTATCCAGGGGGCCCGCAGGGTGCAGTACTTC.

This chain links TRBV11-2 with TRBJ2-4, with D possibly being TRBD2 (5 bases). The germline CDR1 and CDR2 sequences are SGHAT and FQNNGV. V lost 7 bases, J lost 7 bases, and 14 bases lay in between. There are 13 residues in the CDR3. The CDR3 reads CASNLPSMNIQYF. In DNA form, the CDR3 reads TGTGCCAGCAACCTACCTAGCATGAACATTCAGTACTTC.

This clone was seen only once. The chain links TRBV10-3 to TRBJ2-3, with 8 bases fitting TRBD2. Trimming removed 3 bases from V and 7 bases from J; junction bases left unmatched: 12. Germline lookup yields CDR1 ENHRY and CDR2 SYGVKD. The CDR3 is made up of 16 amino acids. CDR3 amino acids: CAISETGAGGSNTQYF. The CDR3, as DNA: TGTGCCATCAGTGAAACTGGGGCGGGGGGTAGTAATACGCAGTATTTT.

V usage is TRBV30 and J usage is TRBJ2-7; either TRBD1 or TRBD2 may supply D (5 bases each). CDR1 is GTSNPN and CDR2 is SVGIG in the germline V gene (reference sequence). The CDR3 contains 15 residues. The V end was cut by 1 base, the J end by 2 bases, with 15 bases between. CDR3 residues: CAWSAVGDGPYEQYF. The CDR3 DNA follows: TGTGCCTGGAGTGCGGTGGGGGATGGACCCTACGAGCAGTACTTC.

The rearrangement joins TRBV12-3 or TRBV12-4 to TRBJ2-1; 7 positions match TRBD2. This CDR3 spans 13 amino acids. V dropped 6 bases and J dropped 9; count of bases not matched to a gene: 8. CDR3 region: CASRRLALSEQFF. CDR3 coding DNA: TGTGCCAGCAGGCGACTAGCTCTGTCTGAGCAGTTCTTC.